This note documents a single T cell receptor beta chain sequence. Its specificity is not known. This CDR3 is built from 15 residues. The germline CDR1 and CDR2 sequences are LNHDA and SQIVND (reference sequence). Deletions cut 3 bases from V and 8 bases from J, with 17 bases between. This entry belongs to a study of vaccination effects on CD4 cells after COVID-19. Looking at the study overall: As their vaccination, participants received two doses of either BNT162b2 or mRNA-1273. Findings and caveats of the study: At late timepoints after vaccination, vaccine- and infection-induced clones shrank markedly. Small numbers of convalescent patients limited the study. It also lacked early post-infection timepoints.

Clones were read by immunoSEQ multiplex PCR, and TCRdb kept only the in-frame ones, dropping some. The table includes about 26,000 clones, about 84% detected once. Peptide-pool stimulation followed by sequencing identified expanded antigen-specific CD4+ clonotypes in the ViraFEST assay. It was after approximately 11 days of culture that CD4+ T cells were isolated. Their SARS-CoV-2 infection, verified by PCR, occurred between March and December 2020. PBMC were cultured at under 2.5 million per well with about 10 IU/ml IL-2 and 7.5 to 10 ug/ml peptides. This receptor was identified in a human donor who had a prior SARS-CoV-2 infection. This rearrangement joins TRBV19 to TRBJ2-1; perhaps D is TRBD1 or TRBD2 (7 bases each). The input for sequencing was CD4+ T cells from PBMCs cultured with HCoV-NL63 spike peptides, taken before COVID-19 vaccination. The CDR3 bases are TGTGCCAGTAGTATCTCACAGGGGACTATGTATGAGCAGTTCTTC. Protein product: CASSISQGTMYEQFF.